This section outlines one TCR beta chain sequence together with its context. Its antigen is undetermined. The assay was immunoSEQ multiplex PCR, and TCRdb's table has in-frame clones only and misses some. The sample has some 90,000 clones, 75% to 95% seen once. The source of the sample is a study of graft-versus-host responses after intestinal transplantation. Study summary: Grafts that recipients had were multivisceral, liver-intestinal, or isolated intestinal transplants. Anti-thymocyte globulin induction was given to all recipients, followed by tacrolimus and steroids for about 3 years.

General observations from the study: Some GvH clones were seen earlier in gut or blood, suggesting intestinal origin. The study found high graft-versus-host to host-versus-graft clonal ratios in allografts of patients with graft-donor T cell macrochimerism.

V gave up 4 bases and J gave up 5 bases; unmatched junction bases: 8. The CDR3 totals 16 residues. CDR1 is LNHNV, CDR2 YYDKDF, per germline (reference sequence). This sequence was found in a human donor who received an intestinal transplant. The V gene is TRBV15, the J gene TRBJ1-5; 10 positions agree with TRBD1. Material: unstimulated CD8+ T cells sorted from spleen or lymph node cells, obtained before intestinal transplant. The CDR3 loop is CATSNRGTGVDQPQHF. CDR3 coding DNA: TGTGCCACCAGCAACAGAGGGACAGGGGTCGATCAGCCCCAGCATTTT.